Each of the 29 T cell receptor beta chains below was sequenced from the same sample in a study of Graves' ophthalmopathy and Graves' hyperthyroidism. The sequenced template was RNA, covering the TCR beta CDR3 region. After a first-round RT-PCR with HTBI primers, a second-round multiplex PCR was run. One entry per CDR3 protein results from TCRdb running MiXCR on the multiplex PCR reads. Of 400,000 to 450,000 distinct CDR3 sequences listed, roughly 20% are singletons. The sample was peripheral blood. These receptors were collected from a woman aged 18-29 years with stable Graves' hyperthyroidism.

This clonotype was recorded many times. The CDR3 region has the DNA TGTGCCAGCAGTGCGTTACAGGGTGCAGAGACCCAGTACTTC. It is translated as CASSALQGAETQYF. This chain uses TRBV6-1 with TRBJ2-5; maybe TRBD1 (6 bases). This CDR3 spans 14 amino acids. Germline values: CDR1 MNHNS, CDR2 SASEGT. V lost 4 bases to trimming and J lost 4 bases, with 13 bases between them.

CDR3 residues: CASSQEEVSYEQYF. Here the CDR3 DNA reads TGCGCCAGCAGCCAAGAAGAGGTATCCTACGAGCAGTACTTC. The rearrangement uses TRBV4-3 and TRBJ2-7, with no clear D. The CDR3 runs 14 residues. Germline CDR1 LGHNA, CDR2 YSLEER. V dropped 0 bases and J dropped 1 base, with 7 bases sitting between them.

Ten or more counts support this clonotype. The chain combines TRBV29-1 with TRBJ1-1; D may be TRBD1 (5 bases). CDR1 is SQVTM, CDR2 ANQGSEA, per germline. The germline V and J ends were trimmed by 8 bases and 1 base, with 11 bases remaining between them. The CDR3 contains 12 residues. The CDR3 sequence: CSSGRQNTEAFF. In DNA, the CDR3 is TGCAGCTCGGGACGGCAGAACACTGAAGCTTTCTTT.

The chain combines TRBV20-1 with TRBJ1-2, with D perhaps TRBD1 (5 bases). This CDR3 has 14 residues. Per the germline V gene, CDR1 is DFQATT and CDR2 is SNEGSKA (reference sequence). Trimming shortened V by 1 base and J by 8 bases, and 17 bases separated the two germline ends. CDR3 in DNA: TGCAGTGCTAGAGTCGGCAGGGCTACCGACGGCTACACCTTC. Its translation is CSARVGRATDGYTF.

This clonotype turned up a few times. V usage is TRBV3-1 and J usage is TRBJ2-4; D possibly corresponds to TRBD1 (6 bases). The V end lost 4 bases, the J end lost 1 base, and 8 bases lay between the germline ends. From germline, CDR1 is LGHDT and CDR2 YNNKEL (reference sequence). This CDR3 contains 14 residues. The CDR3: CASSPGVAKNIQYF. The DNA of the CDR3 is TGTGCCAGCAGCCCAGGGGTTGCCAAAAACATTCAGTACTTC.

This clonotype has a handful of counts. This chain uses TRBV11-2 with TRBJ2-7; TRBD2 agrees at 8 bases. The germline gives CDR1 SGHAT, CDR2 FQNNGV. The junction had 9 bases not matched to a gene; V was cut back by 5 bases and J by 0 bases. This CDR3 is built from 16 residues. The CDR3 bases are TGTGCCAGCAGCCCTATAAGCGGGAGCTTCTCCTACGAGCAGTACTTC. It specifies CASSPISGSFSYEQYF. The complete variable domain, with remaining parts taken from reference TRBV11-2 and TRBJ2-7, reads EAGVAQSPRYKIIEKRQSVAFWCNPISGHATLYWYQQILGQGPKLLIQFQNNGVVDDSQLPKDRFSAERLKGVDSTLKIQPAKLEDSAVYLCASSPISGSFSYEQYFGPGTRLTVT.

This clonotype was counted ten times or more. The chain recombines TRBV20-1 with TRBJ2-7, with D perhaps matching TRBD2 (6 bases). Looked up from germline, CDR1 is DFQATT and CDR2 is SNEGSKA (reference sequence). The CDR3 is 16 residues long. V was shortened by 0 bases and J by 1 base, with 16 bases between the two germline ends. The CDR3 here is CSARDPTSLLSYEQYF. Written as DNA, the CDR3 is TGCAGTGCTAGAGACCCAACTAGCCTCCTTTCCTACGAGCAGTACTTC.

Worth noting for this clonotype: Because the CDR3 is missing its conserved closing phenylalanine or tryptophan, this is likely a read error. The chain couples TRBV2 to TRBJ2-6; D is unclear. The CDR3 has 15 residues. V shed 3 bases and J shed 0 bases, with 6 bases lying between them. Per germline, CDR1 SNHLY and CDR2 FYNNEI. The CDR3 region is CASSDCSSGANVLTV. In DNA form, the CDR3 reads TGTGCCAGCAGTGACTGTTCCTCTGGGGCCAACGTCCTGACTGTC.

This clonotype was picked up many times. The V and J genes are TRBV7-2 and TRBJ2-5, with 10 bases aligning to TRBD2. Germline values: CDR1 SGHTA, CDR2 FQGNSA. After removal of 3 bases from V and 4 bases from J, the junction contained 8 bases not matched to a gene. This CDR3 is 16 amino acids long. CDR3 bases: TGTGCCAGCAGCTTTGGGAGCGGGAGGGCCCGAGAGACCCAGTACTTC. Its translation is CASSFGSGRARETQYF. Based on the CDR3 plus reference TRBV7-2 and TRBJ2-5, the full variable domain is GAGVSQSPSNKVTEKGKDVELRCDPISGHTALYWYRQSLGQGLEFLIYFQGNSAPDKSGLPSDRFSAERTGGSVSTLTIQRTQQEDSAVYLCASSFGSGRARETQYFGPGTRLLVL.

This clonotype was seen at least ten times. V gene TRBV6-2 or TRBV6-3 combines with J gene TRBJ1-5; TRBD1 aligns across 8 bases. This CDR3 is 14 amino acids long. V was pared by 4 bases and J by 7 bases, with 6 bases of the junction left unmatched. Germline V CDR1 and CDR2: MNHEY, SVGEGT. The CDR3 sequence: CASSFGTGQQPQHF. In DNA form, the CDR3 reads TGTGCCAGCAGTTTCGGGACAGGCCAACAGCCCCAGCATTTT.

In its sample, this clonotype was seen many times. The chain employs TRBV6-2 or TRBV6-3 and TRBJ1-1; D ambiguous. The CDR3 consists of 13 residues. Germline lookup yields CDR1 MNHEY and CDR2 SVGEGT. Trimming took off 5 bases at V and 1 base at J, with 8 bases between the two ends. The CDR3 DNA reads TGTGCCAGCAGTCCCGGGGAGAACACTGAAGCTTTCTTT. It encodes CASSPGENTEAFF.

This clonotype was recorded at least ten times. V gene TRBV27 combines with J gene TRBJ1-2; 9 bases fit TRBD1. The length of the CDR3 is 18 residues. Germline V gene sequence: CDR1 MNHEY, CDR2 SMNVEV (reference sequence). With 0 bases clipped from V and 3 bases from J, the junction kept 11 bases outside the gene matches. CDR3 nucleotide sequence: TGTGCCAGCAGTTTATCTCCCACAGGGGGCGCTGATCACTATGGCTACACCTTC. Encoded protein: CASSLSPTGGADHYGYTF.

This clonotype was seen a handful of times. CDR3 in DNA: TGTGCCAGCAGTATACCCGGAGAGGTCACTGAAGCTTTCTTT. Its translation: CASSIPGEVTEAFF. The V and J genes are TRBV6-2 or TRBV6-3 and TRBJ1-1; no reliable D call. The CDR3 spans 14 residues. The V end lost 5 bases, the J end lost 4 bases, and 14 bases lay between the germline ends. CDR1 is MNHEY and CDR2 is SVGEGT in the germline V gene.

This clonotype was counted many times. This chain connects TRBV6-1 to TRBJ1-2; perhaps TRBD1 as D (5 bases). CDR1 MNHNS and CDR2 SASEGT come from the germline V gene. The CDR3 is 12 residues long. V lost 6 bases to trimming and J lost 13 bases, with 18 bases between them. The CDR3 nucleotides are TGTGCCAGCAGCCCCAGGGCAGACCGTCCCACCTTC. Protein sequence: CASSPRADRPTF.

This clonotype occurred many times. This chain's CDR3 is CATSDLWGAEAFF. Here the CDR3 DNA reads TGTGCCACCAGTGATTTATGGGGAGCTGAAGCTTTCTTT. The chain carries TRBV24-1 and TRBJ1-1; D not resolved. Trimming stripped 1 base from V and 6 bases from J, with 8 bases between. The CDR3 spans 13 residues. The germline V gene encodes CDR1 KGHDR and CDR2 SFDVKD.

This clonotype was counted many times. The DNA of the CDR3 is TGTGCCAGCAGTTTCGGCCAGACTAATCAGCCCCAGCATTTT. As protein: CASSFGQTNQPQHF. This chain links TRBV12-3 or TRBV12-4 with TRBJ1-5; no firm D call. With 3 bases removed from V and 4 bases from J, the gap between germline ends came to 10 bases. The CDR3 runs 14 residues.

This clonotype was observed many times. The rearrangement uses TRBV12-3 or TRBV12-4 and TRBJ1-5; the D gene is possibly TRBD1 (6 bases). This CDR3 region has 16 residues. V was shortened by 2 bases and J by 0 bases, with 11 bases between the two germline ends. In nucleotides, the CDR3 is TGTGCCAGCAGTTTAATCGGGGGCGGTAGCAATCAGCCCCAGCATTTT. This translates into CASSLIGGGSNQPQHF.

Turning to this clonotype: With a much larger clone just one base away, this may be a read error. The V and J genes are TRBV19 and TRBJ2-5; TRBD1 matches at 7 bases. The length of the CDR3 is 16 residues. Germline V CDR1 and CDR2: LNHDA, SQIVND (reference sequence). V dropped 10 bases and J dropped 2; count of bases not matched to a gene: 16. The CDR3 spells CAKPNVRGTVQETQYF. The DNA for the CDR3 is TGTGCCAAACCCAATGTGAGGGGGACAGTACAAGAGACCCAGTACTTC.

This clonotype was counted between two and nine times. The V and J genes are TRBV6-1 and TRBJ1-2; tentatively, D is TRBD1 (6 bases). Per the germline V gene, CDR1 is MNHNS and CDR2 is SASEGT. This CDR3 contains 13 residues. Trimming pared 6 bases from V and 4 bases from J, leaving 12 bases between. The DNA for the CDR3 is TGTGCCAGCAGGCCACCGGGGGCCTATGGCTACACCTTC. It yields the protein CASRPPGAYGYTF.

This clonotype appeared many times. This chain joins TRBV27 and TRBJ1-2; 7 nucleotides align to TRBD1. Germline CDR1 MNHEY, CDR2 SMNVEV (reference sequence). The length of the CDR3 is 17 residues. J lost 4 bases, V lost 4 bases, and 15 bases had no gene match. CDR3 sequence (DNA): TGTGCCAGCAGTTCCCCACACCGTACAGGGGTGGGCTATGGCTACACCTTC. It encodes CASSSPHRTGVGYGYTF.

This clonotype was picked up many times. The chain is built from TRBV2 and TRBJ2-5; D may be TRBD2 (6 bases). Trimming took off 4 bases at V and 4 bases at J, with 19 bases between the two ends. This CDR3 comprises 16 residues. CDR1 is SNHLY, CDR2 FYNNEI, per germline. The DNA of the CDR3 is TGTGCCAGCAGTGCTTACCCCGGAGGAGGGCCAGAGACCCAGTACTTC. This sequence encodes CASSAYPGGGPETQYF.

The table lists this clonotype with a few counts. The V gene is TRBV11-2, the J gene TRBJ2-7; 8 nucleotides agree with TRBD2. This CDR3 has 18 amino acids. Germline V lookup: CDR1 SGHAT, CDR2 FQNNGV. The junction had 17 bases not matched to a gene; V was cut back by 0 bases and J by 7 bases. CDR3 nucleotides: TGTGCCAGCAGCTTAGATCGGCCGGTGCGAGCGGGAGAGTATGAGCAGTACTTC. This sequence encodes CASSLDRPVRAGEYEQYF.

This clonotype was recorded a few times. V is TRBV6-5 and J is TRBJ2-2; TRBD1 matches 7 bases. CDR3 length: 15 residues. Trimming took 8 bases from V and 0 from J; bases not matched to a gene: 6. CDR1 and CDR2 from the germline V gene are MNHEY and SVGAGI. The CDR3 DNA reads TGTGCCAGCGGTCACAGGGGAACGAACACCGGGGAGCTGTTTTTT. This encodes CASGHRGTNTGELFF.

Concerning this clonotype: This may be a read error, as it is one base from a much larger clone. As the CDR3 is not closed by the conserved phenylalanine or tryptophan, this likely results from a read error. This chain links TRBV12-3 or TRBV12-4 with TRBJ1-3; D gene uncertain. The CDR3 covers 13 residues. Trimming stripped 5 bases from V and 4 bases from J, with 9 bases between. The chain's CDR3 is CASSPVAGNTIYV. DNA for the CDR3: TGTGCCAGCAGTCCCGTGGCCGGAAACACCATATATGTT.

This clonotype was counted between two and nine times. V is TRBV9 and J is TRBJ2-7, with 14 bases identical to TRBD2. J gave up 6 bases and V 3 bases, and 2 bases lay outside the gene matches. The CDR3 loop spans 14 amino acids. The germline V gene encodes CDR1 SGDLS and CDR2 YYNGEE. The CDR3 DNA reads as TGTGCCAGCAGCGCCGGGACTAGCGGGAGCGAGCAGTACTTC. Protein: CASSAGTSGSEQYF.

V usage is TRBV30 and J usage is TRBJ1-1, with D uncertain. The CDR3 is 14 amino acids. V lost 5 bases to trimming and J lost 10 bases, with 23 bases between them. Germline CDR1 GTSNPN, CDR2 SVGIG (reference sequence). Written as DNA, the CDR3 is TGTGCCTGGGGAAGAGACGGGTCAGCGGTTGGAGCTTTCTTT. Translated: CAWGRDGSAVGAFF.

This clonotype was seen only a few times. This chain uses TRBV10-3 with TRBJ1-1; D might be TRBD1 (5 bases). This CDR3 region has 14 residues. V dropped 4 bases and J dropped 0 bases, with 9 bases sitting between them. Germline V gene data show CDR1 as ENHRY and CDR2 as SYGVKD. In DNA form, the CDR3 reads TGTGCCATCAGTGCGAGGGGCCTGAACACTGAAGCTTTCTTT. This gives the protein CAISARGLNTEAFF.

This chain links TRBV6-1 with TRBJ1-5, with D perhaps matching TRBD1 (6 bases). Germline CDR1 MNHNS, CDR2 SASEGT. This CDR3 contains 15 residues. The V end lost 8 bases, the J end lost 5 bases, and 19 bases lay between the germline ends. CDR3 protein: CASSDRNGSDQPQHF. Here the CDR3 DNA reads TGTGCCAGCTCCGACAGGAACGGCTCGGATCAGCCCCAGCATTTT.

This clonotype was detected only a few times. The CDR3 reads CASSLALGVGELFF. The CDR3, as DNA: TGTGCCAGCAGCTTAGCGTTAGGAGTTGGGGAGCTGTTTTTT. This chain uses TRBV7-2 with TRBJ2-2; D gene ambiguous. V dropped 0 bases and J dropped 8 bases, with 10 bases sitting between them. CDR3 length: 14 residues. Germline CDR1 and CDR2: SGHTA and FQGNSA.